This entry describes one T cell receptor (beta chain). This record comes from a study of identical twins. Via MiXCR, TCRdb re-called the 5' RACE reads, giving one row per CDR3 protein. The table records 350,000 to 400,000 distinct CDR3 sequences, roughly 9% of them present only once. The CDR3 length is 12 residues. Germline V gene lookup returns CDR1 MGHRA and CDR2 YSYEKL. V was cut by 4 bases and J by 8 bases, with 9 bases left in between. The specimen sequenced was naive T cells sorted from blood. The chain couples TRBV4-1 to TRBJ2-4; TRBD1 or TRBD2 may be the D gene (5 bases each). The receptor was derived from a woman in her forties or fifties in good health. CDR3 sequence: CASSLVGDIQYF. Written as DNA, the CDR3 is TGCGCCAGCAGCCTGGTGGGGGACATTCAGTACTTC.